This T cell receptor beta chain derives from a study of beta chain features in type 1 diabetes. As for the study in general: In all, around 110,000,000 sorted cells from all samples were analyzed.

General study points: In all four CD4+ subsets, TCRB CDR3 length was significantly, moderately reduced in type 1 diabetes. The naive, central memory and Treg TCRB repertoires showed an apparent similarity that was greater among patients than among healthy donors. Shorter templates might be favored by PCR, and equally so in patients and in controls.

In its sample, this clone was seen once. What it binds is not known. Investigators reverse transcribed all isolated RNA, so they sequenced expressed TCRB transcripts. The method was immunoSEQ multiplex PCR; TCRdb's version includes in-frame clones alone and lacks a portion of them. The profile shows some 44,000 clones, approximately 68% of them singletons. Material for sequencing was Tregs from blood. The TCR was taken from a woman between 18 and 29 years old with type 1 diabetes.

This CDR3 is CSVVDSQAATSYEQYF. The CDR3 DNA reads as TGCAGCGTTGTTGATTCCCAGGCCGCCACCTCCTACGAGCAGTACTTC. The genes are TRBV29-1 and TRBJ2-7; D ambiguous. Looked up from germline, CDR1 is SQVTM and CDR2 is ANQGSEA. The V gene lost 4 bases and the J gene lost 0 bases, with 19 bases spanning the gap. This CDR3 is 16 amino acids long.